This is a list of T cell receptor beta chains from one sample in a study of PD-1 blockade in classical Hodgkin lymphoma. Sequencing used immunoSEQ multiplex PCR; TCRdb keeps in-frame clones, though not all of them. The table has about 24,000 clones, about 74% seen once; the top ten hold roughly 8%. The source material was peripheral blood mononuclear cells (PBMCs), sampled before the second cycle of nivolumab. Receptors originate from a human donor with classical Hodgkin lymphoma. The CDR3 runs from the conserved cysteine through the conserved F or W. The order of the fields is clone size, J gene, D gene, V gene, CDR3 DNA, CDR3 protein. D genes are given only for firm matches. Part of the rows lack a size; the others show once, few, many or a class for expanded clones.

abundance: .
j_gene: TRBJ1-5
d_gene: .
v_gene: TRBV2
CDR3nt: TGTGCCAGCAGAAGGAGCAATCAGCCCCAGCATTTT
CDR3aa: CASRRSNQPQHF

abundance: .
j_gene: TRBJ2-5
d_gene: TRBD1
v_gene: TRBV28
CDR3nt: TGTGCCAGCAGTTTCGGACAGGGGCGAGAGACCCAGTACTTC
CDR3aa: CASSFGQGRETQYF

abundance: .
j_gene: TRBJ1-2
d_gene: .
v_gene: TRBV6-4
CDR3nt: TGTGCCAGCACCCCAACAAAGGGGCTAGGTGGCTACACCTTC
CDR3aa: CASTPTKGLGGYTF

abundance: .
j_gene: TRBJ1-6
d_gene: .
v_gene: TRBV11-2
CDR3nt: TGTGCCAGCAGTCCGAGGCCCCCCGGGGATGATTCACCCCTCCACTTT
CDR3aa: CASSPRPPGDDSPLHF

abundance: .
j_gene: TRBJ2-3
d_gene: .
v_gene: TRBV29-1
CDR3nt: TGCAGCGACAGACAGGAGAACACAGATACGCAGTATTTT
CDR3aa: CSDRQENTDTQYF

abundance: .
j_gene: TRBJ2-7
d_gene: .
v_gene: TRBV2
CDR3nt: TGTGCCAGCAGTGAAGGGGGCACAGGGAGCTCCTACGAGCAGTACTTC
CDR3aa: CASSEGGTGSSYEQYF

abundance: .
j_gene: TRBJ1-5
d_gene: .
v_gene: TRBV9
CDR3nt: TGTGCCAGCAGCGACGGGGAGAGCAATCAGCCCCAGCATTTT
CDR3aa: CASSDGESNQPQHF

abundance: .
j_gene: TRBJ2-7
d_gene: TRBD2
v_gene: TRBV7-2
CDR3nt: TGTGCCAGCAGCTTTAGCGGGAGCCCCAACTACGAGCAGTACTTC
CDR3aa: CASSFSGSPNYEQYF

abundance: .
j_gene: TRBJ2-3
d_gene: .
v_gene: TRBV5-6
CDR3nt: TGTGCCAGCAGACGGGGAGGGGGGCGCGGGCGTTTGGATACGCAGTATTTT
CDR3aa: CASRRGGGRGRLDTQYF

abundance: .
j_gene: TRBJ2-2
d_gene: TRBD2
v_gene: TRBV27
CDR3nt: TGTGCCAGCAGTGGTCCGGGACTAGCTAAAGGGGAGCTGTTTTTT
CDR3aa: CASSGPGLAKGELFF

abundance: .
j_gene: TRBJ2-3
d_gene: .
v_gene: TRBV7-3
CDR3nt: TGTGCCAGCAGCTTAGCGGTGGGAGGGCAGTATTTT
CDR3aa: CASSLAVGGQYF

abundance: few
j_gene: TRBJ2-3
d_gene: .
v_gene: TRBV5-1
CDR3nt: TGCGCCAGCAGCTTGGGCACAGGCAGAGATACGCAGTATTTT
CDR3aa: CASSLGTGRDTQYF

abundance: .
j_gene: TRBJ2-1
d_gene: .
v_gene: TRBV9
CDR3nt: TGTGCCAGCAGCGTAGCTACGTCAAATGAGCAGTTCTTC
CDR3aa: CASSVATSNEQFF

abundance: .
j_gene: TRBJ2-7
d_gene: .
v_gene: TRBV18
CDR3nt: TGTGCCAGCTCACCCCTGGCAGGAACCTACGAGCAGTACTTC
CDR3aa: CASSPLAGTYEQYF

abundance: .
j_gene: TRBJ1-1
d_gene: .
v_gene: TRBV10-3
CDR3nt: TGTGCCATCAGTGGGACAGAACGAGGGGGCACTGAAGCTTTCTTT
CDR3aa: CAISGTERGGTEAFF

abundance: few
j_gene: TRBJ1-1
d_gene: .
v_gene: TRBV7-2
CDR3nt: TGTGCCAGCAGCACTGGACTCTTTCCGGATGAAGCTTTCTTT
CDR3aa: CASSTGLFPDEAFF

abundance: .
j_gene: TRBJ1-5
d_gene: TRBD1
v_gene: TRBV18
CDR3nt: TGTGCCAGCTCACAAGGGACAGGGGGAGTTCAGCCCCAGCATTTT
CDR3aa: CASSQGTGGVQPQHF

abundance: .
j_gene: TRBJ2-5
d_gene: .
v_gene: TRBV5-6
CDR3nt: TGTGCCAGCAGCTTGGGCCTAACAGGGCGGGAGACCCAGTACTTC
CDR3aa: CASSLGLTGRETQYF

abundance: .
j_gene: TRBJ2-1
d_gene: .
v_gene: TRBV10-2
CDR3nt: TGCGCCAGCAGTGAATTGGCCTACTATGAGCAGTTCTTC
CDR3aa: CASSELAYYEQFF

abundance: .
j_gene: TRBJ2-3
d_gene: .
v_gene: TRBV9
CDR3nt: TGTGCCAGCAGCGTAGACGGGTACACAGATACGCAGTATTTT
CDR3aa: CASSVDGYTDTQYF

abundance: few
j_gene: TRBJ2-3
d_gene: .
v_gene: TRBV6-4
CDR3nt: TGTGCCACCGAACCAGGCGTTATTAGCACAGATACGCAGTATTTT
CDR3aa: CATEPGVISTDTQYF

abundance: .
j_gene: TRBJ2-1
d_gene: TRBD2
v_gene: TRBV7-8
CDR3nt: TGTGCCAGCAGCCCCACTAGCGGGAGGGCGGGGAATGAGCAGTTCTTC
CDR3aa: CASSPTSGRAGNEQFF

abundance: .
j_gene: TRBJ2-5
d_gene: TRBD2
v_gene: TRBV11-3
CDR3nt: TGTGCCAGCAGCTCCTTAGCGGGCGGAGAGACCCAGTACTTC
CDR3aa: CASSSLAGGETQYF

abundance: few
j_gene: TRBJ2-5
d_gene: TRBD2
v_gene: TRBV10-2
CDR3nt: TGCGCCAGCAGTAACGGACTAGGACAAGAGACCCAGTACTTC
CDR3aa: CASSNGLGQETQYF

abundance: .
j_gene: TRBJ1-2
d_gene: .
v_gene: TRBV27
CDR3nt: TGTGCCAGCAGTTTATTCGCAGGGCTTCCCTATGGCTACACCTTC
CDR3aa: CASSLFAGLPYGYTF

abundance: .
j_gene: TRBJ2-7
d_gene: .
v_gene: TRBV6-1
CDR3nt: TGTGCCAGCAATCGGGGCGGGCCCTACGAGCAGTACTTC
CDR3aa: CASNRGGPYEQYF

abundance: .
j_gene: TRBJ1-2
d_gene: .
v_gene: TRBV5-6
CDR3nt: TGTGCCAGCAGCTTCTCTAACTATGGCTACACCTTC
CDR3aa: CASSFSNYGYTF

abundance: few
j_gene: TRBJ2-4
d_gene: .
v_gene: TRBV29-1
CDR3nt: TGCAGCGTTGTACCTCCGGGCCGAGGGAACATTCAGTACTTC
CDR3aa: CSVVPPGRGNIQYF

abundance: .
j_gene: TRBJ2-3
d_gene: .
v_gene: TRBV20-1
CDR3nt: TGCAGTGCTGAGTACATAGATACGCAGTATTTT
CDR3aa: CSAEYIDTQYF

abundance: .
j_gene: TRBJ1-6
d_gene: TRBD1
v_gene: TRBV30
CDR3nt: TGTGCCTCAGACAGGGGGCCCAGATACTCACCCCTCCACTTT
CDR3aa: CASDRGPRYSPLHF

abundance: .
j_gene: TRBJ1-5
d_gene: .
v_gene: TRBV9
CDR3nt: TGTGCCAGCAGCCCCCGGCACAAAAATCAGCCCCAGCATTTT
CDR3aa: CASSPRHKNQPQHF

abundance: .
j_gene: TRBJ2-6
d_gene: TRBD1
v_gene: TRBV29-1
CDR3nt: TGCAGCGTTACTCCGGGACAGGGGAGCTCTGGGGCCAACGTCCTGACTTTC
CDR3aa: CSVTPGQGSSGANVLTF

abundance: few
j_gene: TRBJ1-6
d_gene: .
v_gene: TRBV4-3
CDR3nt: TGCGCCAGCAAAGGGTTTGGTTCACCCCTCCACTTT
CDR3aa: CASKGFGSPLHF

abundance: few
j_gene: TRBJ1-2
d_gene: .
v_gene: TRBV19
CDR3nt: TGTGCCAGTAGTATCCGGGACGACGGAAGCGGCTACACCTTC
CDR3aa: CASSIRDDGSGYTF

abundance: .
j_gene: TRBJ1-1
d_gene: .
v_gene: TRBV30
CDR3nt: TGTGCCTGGGGACCCGTACAGCTGAACACTGAAGCTTTCTTT
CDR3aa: CAWGPVQLNTEAFF

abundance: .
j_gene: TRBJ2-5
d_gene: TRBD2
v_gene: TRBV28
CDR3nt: TGTGCCAGCAGTGATTCCGGGACTAGCGGCCAAGAGACCCAGTACTTC
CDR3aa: CASSDSGTSGQETQYF

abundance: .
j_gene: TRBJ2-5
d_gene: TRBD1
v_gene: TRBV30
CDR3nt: TGTGCCTGGACCCCATTGACAGGGAAATATGTGACCCAGTACTTC
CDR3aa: CAWTPLTGKYVTQYF

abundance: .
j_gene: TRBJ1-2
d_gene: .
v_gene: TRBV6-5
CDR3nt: TGTGCCAGCAGTTACGTCAACTATGGCTACACCTTC
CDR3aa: CASSYVNYGYTF

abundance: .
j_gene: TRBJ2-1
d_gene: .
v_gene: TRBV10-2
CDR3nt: TGCGCCAGCAGTGACTGGAATAGGGCCGGGCGTAGTACCGACTACAATGAGCAGTTCTTC
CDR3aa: CASSDWNRAGRSTDYNEQFF

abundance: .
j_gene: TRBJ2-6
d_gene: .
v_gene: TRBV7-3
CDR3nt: TGTGCCAGCAGCTTAATGGCAGGGGCCAACGTCCTGACTTTC
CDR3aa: CASSLMAGANVLTF

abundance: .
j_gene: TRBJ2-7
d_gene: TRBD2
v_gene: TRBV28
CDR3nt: TGTGCCAGCAGTCCTGGCCTAGCCCGGGGGACTAGAAGCTCCTACGAGCAGTACTTC
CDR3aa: CASSPGLARGTRSSYEQYF

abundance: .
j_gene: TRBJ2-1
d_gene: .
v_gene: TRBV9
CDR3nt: TGTGCCAGCAGCGTAGATTTGCTTGAGCAGTTCTTC
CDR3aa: CASSVDLLEQFF

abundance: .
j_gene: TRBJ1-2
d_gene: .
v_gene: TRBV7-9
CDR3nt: TGTGCCAGCAGCTCATGGACAGCCCGCTATGGCTACACCTTC
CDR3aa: CASSSWTARYGYTF

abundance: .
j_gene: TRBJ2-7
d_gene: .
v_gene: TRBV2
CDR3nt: TGTGCCAGCAGGGGGGACGGCTACGAGCAGTACTTC
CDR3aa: CASRGDGYEQYF

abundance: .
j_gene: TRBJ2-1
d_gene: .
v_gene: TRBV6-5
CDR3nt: TGTGCCAGCACTGGTATCGGGAATGAGCAGTTCTTC
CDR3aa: CASTGIGNEQFF

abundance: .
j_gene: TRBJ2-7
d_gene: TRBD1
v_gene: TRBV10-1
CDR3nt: TGCGCCAGCAGTGGGCACCGGGGACAGGGGTACTACGAGCAGTACTTC
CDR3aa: CASSGHRGQGYYEQYF

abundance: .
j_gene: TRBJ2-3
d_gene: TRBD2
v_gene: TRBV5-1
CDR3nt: TGCGCCAGCAGTGACGTCGGGAGGGTGGCAGATACGCAGTATTTT
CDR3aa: CASSDVGRVADTQYF

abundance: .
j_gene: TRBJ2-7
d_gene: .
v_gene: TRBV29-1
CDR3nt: TGCAGCGTCCTAAGCGGACCCGAAACCGGCGAGCAGTACTTC
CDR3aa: CSVLSGPETGEQYF

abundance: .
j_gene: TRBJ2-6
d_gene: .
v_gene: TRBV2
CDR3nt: TGTGCCAGCAGTGAAGTGGCAGGGGCCAACGTCCTGACTTTC
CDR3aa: CASSEVAGANVLTF

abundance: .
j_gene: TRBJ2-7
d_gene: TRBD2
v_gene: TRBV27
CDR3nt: TGTGCCAGCAGTTCTTCCGGGACTAACTCCTACGAGCAGTACTTC
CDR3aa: CASSSSGTNSYEQYF

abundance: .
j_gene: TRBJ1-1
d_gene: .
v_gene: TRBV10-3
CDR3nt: TGTGCCATCAGTGATTCGCTGAACACTGAAGCTTTCTTT
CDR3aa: CAISDSLNTEAFF

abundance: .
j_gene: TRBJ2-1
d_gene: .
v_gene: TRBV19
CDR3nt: TGTGCCAGTACCCCCCAAGGTAGAATTTTTAATGAGCAGTTCTTC
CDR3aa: CASTPQGRIFNEQFF

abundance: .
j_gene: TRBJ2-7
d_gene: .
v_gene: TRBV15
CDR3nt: TGTGCCACCAGCAGGGATGTCAGGGACGAGCAGTACTTC
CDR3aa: CATSRDVRDEQYF

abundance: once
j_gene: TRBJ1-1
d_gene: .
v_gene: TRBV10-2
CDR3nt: TGCGCCAGCAGTAGCGGCCGGCTCATGAACACTGAAGCTTTCTTT
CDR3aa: CASSSGRLMNTEAFF

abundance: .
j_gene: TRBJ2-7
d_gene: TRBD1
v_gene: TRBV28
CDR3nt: TGTGCCAGCATTGGACAGGGGGCGGGTGACGAGCAGTACTTC
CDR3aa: CASIGQGAGDEQYF

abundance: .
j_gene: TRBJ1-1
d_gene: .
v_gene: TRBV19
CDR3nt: TGTGCCAGTAGTATTGGGGGTCCCCCCCCCACTGAAGCTTTCTTT
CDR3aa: CASSIGGPPPTEAFF

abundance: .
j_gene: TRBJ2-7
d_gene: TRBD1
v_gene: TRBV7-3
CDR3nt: TGTGCCAGCAGCCCCAGGACAGGGGATAACGAGCAGTACTTC
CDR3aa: CASSPRTGDNEQYF

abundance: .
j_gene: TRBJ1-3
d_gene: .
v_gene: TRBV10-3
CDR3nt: TGTGCCGTCAAGGGGGGGCTCTCGGCCTCTGGAAACACCATATATTTT
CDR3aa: CAVKGGLSASGNTIYF

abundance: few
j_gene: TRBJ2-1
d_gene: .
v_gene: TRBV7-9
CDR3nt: TGTGCCAGCAGCTGGGGAGCGGGTATTGATGAGCAGTTCTTC
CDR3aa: CASSWGAGIDEQFF